This T cell receptor (beta chain) was profiled in a study of blood T cell repertoires in COVID-19. Some clones are missing from TCRdb's copy, which holds only in-frame ones; the method was immunoSEQ multiplex PCR. The sample lists approximately 180,000 clones; over 75% were seen once. V shed 2 bases, J shed 6 bases, and the junction held 6 bases outside the gene matches. Per the germline V gene, CDR1 is MNHEY and CDR2 is SVGAGI. This CDR3 contains 15 residues. The sequenced material came from peripheral blood. This rearrangement joins TRBV6-5 to TRBJ1-2; 10 bases match TRBD1. The receptor was isolated from a man in his sixties with acute or convalescent COVID-19. CDR3 region: CASSYPGTGVHGYTF. The CDR3 nucleotides read TGTGCCAGCAGTTACCCCGGGACAGGGGTCCATGGCTACACCTTC.